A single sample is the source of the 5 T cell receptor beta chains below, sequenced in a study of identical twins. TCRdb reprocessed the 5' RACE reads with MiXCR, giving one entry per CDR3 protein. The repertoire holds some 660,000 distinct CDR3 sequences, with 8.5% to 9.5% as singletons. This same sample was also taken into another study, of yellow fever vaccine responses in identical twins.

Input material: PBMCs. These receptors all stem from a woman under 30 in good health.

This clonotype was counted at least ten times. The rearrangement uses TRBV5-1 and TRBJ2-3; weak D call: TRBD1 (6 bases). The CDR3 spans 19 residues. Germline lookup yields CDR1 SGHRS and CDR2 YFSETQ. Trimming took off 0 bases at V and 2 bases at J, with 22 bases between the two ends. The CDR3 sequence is CASSLGQGGSLTFTDTQYF. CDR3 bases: TGCGCCAGCAGCTTGGGACAAGGGGGATCCTTGACATTCACAGATACGCAGTATTTT. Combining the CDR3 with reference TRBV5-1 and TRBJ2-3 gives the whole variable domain KAGVTQTPRYLIKTRGQQVTLSCSPISGHRSVSWYQQTPGQGLQFLFEYFSETQRNKGNFPGRFSGRQFSNSRSEMNVSTLELGDSALYLCASSLGQGGSLTFTDTQYFGPGTRLTVL.

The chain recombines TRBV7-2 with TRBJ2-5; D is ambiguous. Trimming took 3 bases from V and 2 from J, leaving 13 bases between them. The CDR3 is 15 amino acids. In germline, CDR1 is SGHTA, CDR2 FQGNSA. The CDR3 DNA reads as TGTGCCAGCAGCTTCAAGGCATGGAAACAAGAGACCCAGTACTTC. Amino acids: CASSFKAWKQETQYF.

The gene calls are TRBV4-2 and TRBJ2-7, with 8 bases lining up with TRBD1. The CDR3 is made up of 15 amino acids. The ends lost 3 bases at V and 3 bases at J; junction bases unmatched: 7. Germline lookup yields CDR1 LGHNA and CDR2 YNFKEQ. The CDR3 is CASSQAQGTGYEQYF. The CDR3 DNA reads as TGTGCCAGCAGCCAGGCGCAAGGGACAGGCTACGAGCAGTACTTC.

The CDR3 spells CSARAQLAGSTDTQYF. DNA for the CDR3: TGCAGTGCTAGAGCACAACTAGCGGGCAGCACAGATACGCAGTATTTT. The J gene is TRBJ2-3, the V gene TRBV20-1; TRBD2 matches 9 bases. The CDR3 spans 16 residues. Per the germline V gene, CDR1 is DFQATT and CDR2 is SNEGSKA (reference sequence). V lost 1 base and J lost 0; bases outside the gene matches: 5.

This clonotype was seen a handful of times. The CDR3 reads CASSQDLGQLGSSPLHF. The DNA for the CDR3 is TGCGCCAGCAGCCAAGATTTGGGCCAATTGGGGAGTTCACCCCTCCACTTT. This chain joins TRBV4-3 and TRBJ1-6; D is uncertain. CDR1 is LGHNA, CDR2 YSLEER, per germline. The CDR3 has 17 amino acids. V lost 0 bases and J 9 bases, leaving 18 bases between the germline ends.